These 9 T cell receptor beta chains share one sample of origin, sequenced in a study of T cell responses to AZD1222 COVID-19 vaccine. Assay used: immunoSEQ multiplex PCR; TCRdb lists only in-frame clones, some missing. Counted here are about 120,000 clones, roughly 87% occurring once; the ten biggest clones make up approximately 9.3%. The sample consisted of peripheral blood, taken on day 0 of AZD1222 vaccination. The origin of the receptors is an adult in good health.

The chain uses TRBV24-1 and TRBJ2-5; possible D gene TRBD1, 6 bases. V was cut by 3 bases and J by 2 bases, with 9 bases left in between. CDR1 is KGHDR and CDR2 is SFDVKD in the germline V gene. The CDR3 spans 14 residues. The CDR3 nucleotides are TGTGCCACCAGTGATAGAGGGGGACAAGAGACCCAGTACTTC. Protein product: CATSDRGGQETQYF.

The chain couples TRBV21-1 to TRBJ2-7; TRBD1 is the table's D call and was not checked against the DNA. TRBV21-1 is flagged as a pseudogene. The CDR3 loop spans 14 amino acids. The CDR3 coding sequence is TGTGCCAGCAGCCCGTGGCGACAGGCCTACGAGCAGTACTTC. Translating gives CASSPWRQAYEQYF.

This sequence joins TRBV16 and TRBJ1-3, with 7 bases aligning to TRBD1. Germline loops: CDR1 KGHSY, CDR2 FQNENV. Unmatched junction bases numbered 7, after V lost 0 bases and J lost 2 bases. CDR3 size: 17 residues. The CDR3 reads CASSQSLVGGTGNTIYF. The CDR3 region has the DNA TGTGCCAGCAGCCAATCGCTCGTAGGGGGCACTGGAAACACCATATATTTT.

The V call is TRBV9, the J call TRBJ2-1, with D tentatively TRBD2 (7 bases). The CDR3 has 15 residues. CDR1 is SGDLS, CDR2 YYNGEE, per germline. Trimming took 0 bases from V and 7 from J, leaving 14 bases between them. CDR3 sequence (DNA): TGTGCCAGCAGCGTAGACGGGGGGCTTATTAATGAGCAGTTCTTC. Translated, it gives CASSVDGGLINEQFF.

The table lists this clone with a count of one. The rearrangement uses TRBV4-1 and TRBJ1-5; TRBD1 might be the D (5 bases). From germline, CDR1 is MGHRA and CDR2 YSYEKL. The CDR3 extends over 15 amino acids. Trimming pared 1 base from V and 5 bases from J, leaving 12 bases between. The CDR3 coding sequence is TGCGCCAGCAGCCAAGGGCCTTCAGGGTATCAGCCCCAGCATTTT. As protein: CASSQGPSGYQPQHF.

This rearrangement joins TRBV11-1 to TRBJ2-1; D remains ambiguous. V lost 1 base, J lost 3 bases, and 13 bases lay in between. Germline V gene lookup returns CDR1 SGHAT and CDR2 FQDESV (reference sequence). The CDR3 sequence is 16 residues long. CDR3 DNA: TGTGCCAGCAGCTTAGACAAGGGCCGCATCTACAATGAGCAGTTCTTC. Its protein is CASSLDKGRIYNEQFF.

About this clone: One end of the junction does not line up with germline, which may come from a read error. In DNA form, the CDR3 reads TGTGCCAGCAGCTTAGAAACGACCATGAATACTGAAGCTTTCTTT. Its translation: CASSLETTMNTEAFF. The V call is TRBV11-2, the J call TRBJ1-1; D is uncertain. Looked up from germline, CDR1 is SGHAT and CDR2 is FQNNGV. The CDR3 is 15 residues long.

This sequence joins TRBV7-2 and TRBJ2-7, with D perhaps TRBD2 (7 bases). The CDR3 extends over 14 amino acids. V was trimmed by 7 bases and J by 10 bases, leaving 23 bases between them. Per the germline V gene, CDR1 is SGHTA and CDR2 is FQGNSA. The CDR3 DNA is TGTGCCAGCACCCGAAGGGCGGGGGCCGACAAACAGTACTTC. It codes for CASTRRAGADKQYF.

This chain uses TRBV27 with TRBJ1-2; D might be TRBD1 (5 bases). Between the trimmed V and J ends, which lost 1 base and 10 bases, there was a span of 31 bases. In germline, CDR1 is MNHEY, CDR2 SMNVEV (reference sequence). The CDR3 length is 19 residues. CDR3 region: CASSLLSLGRGDRKSDYTF. The CDR3 DNA reads TGTGCCAGCAGTTTATTGTCGTTGGGGAGGGGAGATAGGAAAAGTGACTACACCTTC.